This T cell receptor (beta chain) was profiled in a study of T cell responses to AZD1222 COVID-19 vaccine. Data came from immunoSEQ multiplex PCR; TCRdb stores just in-frame clones and leaves some out. The table lists 70,000 to 95,000 clones, over 85% of them singletons. Trimming at V came to 1 base and at J to 3 bases, leaving 7 bases not matched to a gene. The germline gives CDR1 SEHNR, CDR2 FQNEAQ (reference sequence). This CDR3 has 16 amino acids. Whole-study findings and limits: Without day 14 samples, only post-peak T cell repertoires were studied. The CD4 TCRs associated with vaccination extended across spike and predominated at 160-218 and 743-854.

In the case of this clone: Its antigen is not identified.

Material: peripheral blood, obtained on day 0 of MenACWY control vaccination. The rearrangement uses TRBV7-9 and TRBJ1-2, with 8 nucleotides matching TRBD1. The source of this sequence is an adult in good health. The CDR3 region is CASSLGAGGFDYGYTF. The CDR3 DNA reads TGTGCCAGCAGCTTAGGGGCAGGGGGCTTTGACTATGGCTACACCTTC.